The 7 T cell receptor beta chains in this list originate from one sample, sequenced in a study of human T cells and chemical hapten exposure. The time point was: patch test 1, 2 weeks after DPC sensitization. Treatment: therapeutic diphenylcyclopropenone sensitization with weekly scalp DPC. TCRdb re-analysed the RACE reads in MiXCR, keeping a single row per CDR3 protein. The sample shows 90,000 to 120,000 distinct CDR3 sequences, 9.5% to 11% of them seen only once. The source material was whole blood, sampled in connection with sensitization to the hapten diphenylcyclopropenone (DPC). The receptors here all came from a woman in her 40s with alopecia areata. Some clones in this sample may be carry-over from other donors' samples.

The chain employs TRBV6-1 and TRBJ2-3; TRBD2 might be the D (6 bases). Looked up from germline, CDR1 is MNHNS and CDR2 is SASEGT. This CDR3 comprises 15 residues. Between the trimmed V and J ends, which lost 6 bases and 5 bases, there was a span of 18 bases. The CDR3 DNA reads TGTGCCAGCAGAAGGGACTGGGGGATCGGAGATACGCAGTATTTT. The encoded protein is CASRRDWGIGDTQYF.

This clonotype was seen a few times. The J gene is TRBJ2-1, the V gene TRBV10-3, with D perhaps TRBD2 (5 bases). Germline CDR1 ENHRY, CDR2 SYGVKD. The CDR3 contains 13 residues. The germline V and J ends were trimmed by 0 bases and 10 bases, with 10 bases remaining between them. CDR3 bases: TGTGCCATCAGTGAGTCGACGGGGAACGAGCAGTTCTTC. Translating gives CAISESTGNEQFF.

The chain uses TRBV6-2 or TRBV6-3 and TRBJ2-5; 9 positions agree with TRBD2. Germline lookup yields CDR1 MNHEY and CDR2 SVGEGT. After removal of 2 bases from V and 1 base from J, the junction contained 17 bases not matched to a gene. The CDR3 has 20 residues. CDR3 nucleotides: TGTGCCAGCAGTTACCCCCCCGGGAAGCGGGGGGCCTCGTCCCAAGAGACCCAGTACTTC. The encoded protein is CASSYPPGKRGASSQETQYF.

There are many counts of this clonotype. The rearrangement joins TRBV6-6 to TRBJ1-3; D gene ambiguous. This CDR3 contains 16 residues. V gave up 5 bases and J gave up 0 bases, with 14 bases separating them. Germline V gene lookup returns CDR1 MNHNY and CDR2 SVGAGI (reference sequence). For the CDR3, the DNA is TGTGCCAGCAGTAAGGAAAGGGTTGACTCTGGAAACACCATATATTTT. Amino acids: CASSKERVDSGNTIYF.

V gene TRBV11-3 combines with J gene TRBJ2-1, with 8 bases identical to TRBD2. This CDR3 has 15 amino acids. Germline CDR1 and CDR2: SGHNT and YENEEA. V shed 6 bases and J 9 bases; nucleotides not matched to a gene: 13. CDR3 amino acids: CASSAWTSLRSEQFF. The CDR3 region has the DNA TGTGCCAGCAGTGCCTGGACTAGCCTTAGGAGTGAGCAGTTCTTC.

The chain employs TRBV28 and TRBJ1-2; D is perhaps TRBD1 (6 bases). V was trimmed by 4 bases and J by 6 bases, leaving 12 bases between them. Germline V CDR1 and CDR2: MDHEN, SYDVKM. The CDR3 extends over 13 amino acids. The CDR3 sequence: CASSSQGPDGYTF. The CDR3 DNA reads as TGTGCCAGCAGTTCTCAGGGGCCCGATGGCTACACCTTC.

This clonotype was picked up a small number of times. V is TRBV28 and J is TRBJ2-7, with 8 bases that match TRBD1. CDR3 size: 16 residues. Germline loops: CDR1 MDHEN, CDR2 SYDVKM. After removal of 2 bases from V and 0 bases from J, the junction contained 6 bases not matched to a gene. CDR3 residues: CASSLQGAQNSYEQYF. DNA of the CDR3: TGTGCCAGCAGTTTACAGGGGGCGCAAAACTCCTACGAGCAGTACTTC.